This T cell receptor beta chain comes out of a study of hypomethylating agent response in myelodysplastic syndrome. The wider study: With a mean age of approximately 72 +/- 6.3 years, patients were most commonly cytogenetically diploid. Complete response or hematologic improvement counted as response; others were non-responders.

The junction had 1 base not matched to a gene; V was cut back by 1 base and J by 7 bases. Germline V gene lookup returns CDR1 SGHTA and CDR2 FQGNSA. This CDR3 comprises 14 residues. Whole-study results and caveats: Healthy controls were not age-matched to MDS patients, possibly affecting comparisons. Across all patients and within response groups, hypomethylating treatment left richness, diversity and clonality without significant change.

A note on this clone: As yet, its antigen is unknown.

Profiling relied on immunoSEQ multiplex PCR, and the TCRdb table lists in-frame clones only, not all of them. The repertoire includes about 4,000 clones, about 88% of them detected once, and roughly an eighth sits in the top ten. V usage is TRBV7-2 and J usage is TRBJ2-1, with 10 bases identical to TRBD1. The receptor comes from a human donor with myelodysplastic syndrome. The sample consisted of bone marrow, taken before or after starting hypomethylating agent treatment for myelodysplastic syndrome (not recorded which). This CDR3 reads CASSLVGQGNEQFF. The CDR3 DNA reads TGTGCCAGCAGCTTAGTGGGACAGGGGAATGAGCAGTTCTTC.